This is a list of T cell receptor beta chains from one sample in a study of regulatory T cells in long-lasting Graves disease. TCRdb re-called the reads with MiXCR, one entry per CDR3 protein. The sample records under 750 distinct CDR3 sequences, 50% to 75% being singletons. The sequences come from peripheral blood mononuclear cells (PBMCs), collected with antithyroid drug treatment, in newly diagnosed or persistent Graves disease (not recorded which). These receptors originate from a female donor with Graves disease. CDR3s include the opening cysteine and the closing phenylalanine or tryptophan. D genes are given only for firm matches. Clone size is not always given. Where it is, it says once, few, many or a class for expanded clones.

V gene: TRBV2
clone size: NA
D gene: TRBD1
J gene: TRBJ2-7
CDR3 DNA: TGTGCCAGCGCCCGGGACAGCCCCTACGAGCAGTACTTC
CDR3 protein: CASARDSPYEQYF

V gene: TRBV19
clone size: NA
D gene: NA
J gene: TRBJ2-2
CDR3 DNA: TGTGCCAGTAGGTCGGCTACGAACACCGGGGAGCTGTTTTTT
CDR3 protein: CASRSATNTGELFF

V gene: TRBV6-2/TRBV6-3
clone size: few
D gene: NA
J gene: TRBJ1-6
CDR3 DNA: TGTGCCAGCAGTTATGGGCGACCCATGGAGCTCCTCCACTTT
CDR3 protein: CASSYGRPMELLHF

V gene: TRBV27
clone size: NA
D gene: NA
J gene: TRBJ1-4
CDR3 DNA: TGTGCCAGTAGTTTAAGCCGCGGGACGGCAACTAATGAAAAACTGTTTTTT
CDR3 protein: CASSLSRGTATNEKLFF

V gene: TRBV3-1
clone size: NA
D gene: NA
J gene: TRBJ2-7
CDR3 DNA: TGTGCCAGCAGCCAAGGACCCCTAGCAGACACCCAGCCCTACGAGCAGTACTTC
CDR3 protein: CASSQGPLADTQPYEQYF

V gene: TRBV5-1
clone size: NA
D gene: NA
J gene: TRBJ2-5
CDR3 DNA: TGCGCCAGCAGCTTCCAGATGGGACCCCAAGAGACCCAGTACTTC
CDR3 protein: CASSFQMGPQETQYF

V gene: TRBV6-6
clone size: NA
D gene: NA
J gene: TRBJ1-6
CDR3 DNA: TGTGCCAGCAACCAAGCAACAGGGAGGGATAATTCACCCCTCCACTTT
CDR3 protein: CASNQATGRDNSPLHF

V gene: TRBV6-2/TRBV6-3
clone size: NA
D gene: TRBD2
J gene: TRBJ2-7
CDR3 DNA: TGTGCCAGCCCTCGAACGGGGGGGCATTCGTCCTACGAGCAGTACTTC
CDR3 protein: CASPRTGGHSSYEQYF

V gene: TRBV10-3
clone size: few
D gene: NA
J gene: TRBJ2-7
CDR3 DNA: TGTGCCATCAGTGAGGCCGCTTTAGCCTACGAGCAGTACTTC
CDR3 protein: CAISEAALAYEQYF

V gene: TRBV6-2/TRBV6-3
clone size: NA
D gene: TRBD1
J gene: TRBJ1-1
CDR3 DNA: TGTGCCAGCAGTTCCCGGGACAGGGAATCGACTGAAGCTTTCTTT
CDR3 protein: CASSSRDRESTEAFF

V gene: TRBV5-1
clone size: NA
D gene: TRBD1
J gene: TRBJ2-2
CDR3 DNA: TGCGCCAGCAGCAAAGACAGGGGACCCACCGGGGAGCTGTTTTTT
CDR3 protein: CASSKDRGPTGELFF

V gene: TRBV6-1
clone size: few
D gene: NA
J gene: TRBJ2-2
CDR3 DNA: TGTGCCAGCAGTGGAGTACAGGGAGGCACCGGGGAGCTGTTTTTT
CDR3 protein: CASSGVQGGTGELFF

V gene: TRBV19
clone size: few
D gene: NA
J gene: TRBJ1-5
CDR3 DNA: TGTGCCAGTAGTATGGTGGCCGGCAATCAGCCCCAGCATTTT
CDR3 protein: CASSMVAGNQPQHF

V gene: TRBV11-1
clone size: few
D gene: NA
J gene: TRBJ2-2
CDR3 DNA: TGTGCCAGCAGCTTAGTCCCCGACACCGGGGAGCTGTTTTTT
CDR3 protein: CASSLVPDTGELFF

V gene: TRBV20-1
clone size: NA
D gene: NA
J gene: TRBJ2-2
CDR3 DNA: TGCAGTGCGGCAGGGACCGCCTTAGGGTCCGGGGAGCTGTTTTTT
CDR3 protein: CSAAGTALGSGELFF

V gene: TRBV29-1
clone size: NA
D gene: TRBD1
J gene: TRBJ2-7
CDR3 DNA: TGCAGCGGAAGACAGGGGGCTGGCGAGCAGTACTTC
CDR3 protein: CSGRQGAGEQYF

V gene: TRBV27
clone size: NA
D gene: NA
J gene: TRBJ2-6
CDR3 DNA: TGTGCCAGCAGCCCTACCACCGTCATATCGGTTTTCTCTGGGGCCAACGTCCTGACTTTC
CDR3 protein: CASSPTTVISVFSGANVLTF

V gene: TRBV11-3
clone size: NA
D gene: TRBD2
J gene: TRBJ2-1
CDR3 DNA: TGTGCCAGCAGCGACCTAGCGGGAGGGCCAAATGAGCAGTTCTTC
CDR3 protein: CASSDLAGGPNEQFF

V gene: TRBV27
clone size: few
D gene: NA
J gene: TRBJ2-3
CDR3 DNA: TGTGCCAGCAGTCCTTACAATAATACGCAGTATTTT
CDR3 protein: CASSPYNNTQYF

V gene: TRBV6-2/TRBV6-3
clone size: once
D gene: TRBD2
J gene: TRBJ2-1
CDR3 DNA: TGTGCCAGCCCGTCGGGACTACCGTTACATGAGCAGTTCTTC
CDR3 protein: CASPSGLPLHEQFF

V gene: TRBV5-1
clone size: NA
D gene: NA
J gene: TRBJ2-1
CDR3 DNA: TGCGCCAGCAGCGTGGAGCAGACTGCCCGGGCGGATGAGCAGTTCTTC
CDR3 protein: CASSVEQTARADEQFF

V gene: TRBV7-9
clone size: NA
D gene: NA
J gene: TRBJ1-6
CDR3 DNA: TGTGCCAGCAGCTTAATCAAGTCGAATTCACCCCTCCACTTT
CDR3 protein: CASSLIKSNSPLHF

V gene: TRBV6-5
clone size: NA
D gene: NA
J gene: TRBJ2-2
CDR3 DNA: TGTGCCAGCACATTATTCGGTTCGAGGACCGGGGAGCTGTTTTTT
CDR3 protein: CASTLFGSRTGELFF

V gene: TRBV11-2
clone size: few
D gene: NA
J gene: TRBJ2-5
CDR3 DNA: TGTGCCAGCAGCCCCCCCGGGACCCAAGAGACCCAGTACTTC
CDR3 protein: CASSPPGTQETQYF

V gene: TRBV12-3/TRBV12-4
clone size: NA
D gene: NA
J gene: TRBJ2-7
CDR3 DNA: TGTGCCAGCAGTAACAGGATTTCTAGCTCCTACGAGCAGTACTTC
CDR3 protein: CASSNRISSSYEQYF

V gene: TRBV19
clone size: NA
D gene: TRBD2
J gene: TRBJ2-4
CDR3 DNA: TGTGCCAGTAGTATTATGGCGGGAGGAGCCAAAAACATTCAGTACTTC
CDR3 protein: CASSIMAGGAKNIQYF

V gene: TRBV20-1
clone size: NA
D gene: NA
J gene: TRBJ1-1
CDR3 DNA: TGCAGTGCACAACCTCCGGAGGGCAGACTGAACACTGAAGCTTTCTTT
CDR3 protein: CSAQPPEGRLNTEAFF

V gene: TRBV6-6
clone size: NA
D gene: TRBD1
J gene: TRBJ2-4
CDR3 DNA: TGTGCCAGCAGTTACGGACAGGGATCATTAGCCAAAAACATTCAGTACTTC
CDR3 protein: CASSYGQGSLAKNIQYF

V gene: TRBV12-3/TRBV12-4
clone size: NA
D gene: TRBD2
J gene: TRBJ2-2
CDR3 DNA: TGTGCCAGCAGTCCCCGGGGGGTATGGACCGGGGAGCTGTTTTTT
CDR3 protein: CASSPRGVWTGELFF

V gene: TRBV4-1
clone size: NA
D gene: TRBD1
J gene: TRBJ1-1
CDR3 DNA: TGCGCCAGCAGCCAGAACAGGGGAAGCACTGAAGCTTTCTTT
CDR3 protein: CASSQNRGSTEAFF

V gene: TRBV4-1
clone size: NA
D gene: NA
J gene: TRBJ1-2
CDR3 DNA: TGCGCCAGCGCGGTGGGGGGGTCCTTTAACTATGGCTACACCTTC
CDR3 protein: CASAVGGSFNYGYTF

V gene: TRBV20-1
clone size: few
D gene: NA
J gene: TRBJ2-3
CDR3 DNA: TGCAGTGCTAGAGATCCGGGGCAGGGGGGGACAGATACGCAGTATTTT
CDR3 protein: CSARDPGQGGTDTQYF

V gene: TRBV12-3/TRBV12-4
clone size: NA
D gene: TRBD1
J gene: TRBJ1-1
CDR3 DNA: TGTGCCAGCAGTCCTTCGCAGGGGGCAGGCACTGAAGCTTTCTTT
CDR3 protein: CASSPSQGAGTEAFF

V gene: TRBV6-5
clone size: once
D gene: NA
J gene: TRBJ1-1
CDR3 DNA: TGTGCCAGCAGTGAAGGAATGAACACTGAAGCTTTCTTT
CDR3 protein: CASSEGMNTEAFF

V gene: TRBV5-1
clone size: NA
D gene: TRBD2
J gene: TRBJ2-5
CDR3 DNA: TGCGCCAGCAGCCCAAAGGGACTAGCGGAGCTCTGGGAGACCCAGTACTTC
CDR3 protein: CASSPKGLAELWETQYF

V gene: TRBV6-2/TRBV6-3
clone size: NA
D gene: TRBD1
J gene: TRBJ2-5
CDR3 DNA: TGTGCCAGCCGAGCCCCTCGACAGGGTTTCGTTGAGACCCAGTACTTC
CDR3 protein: CASRAPRQGFVETQYF

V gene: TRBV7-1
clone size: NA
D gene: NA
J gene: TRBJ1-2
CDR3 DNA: TGTGCCAGCAGCTCGTCCAGGGCTGCGTTGGGCTACACCTTC
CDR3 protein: CASSSSRAALGYTF

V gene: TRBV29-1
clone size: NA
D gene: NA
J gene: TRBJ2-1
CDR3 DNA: TGCAGCGTTGCCCATGGACACAATGAGCAGTTCTTC
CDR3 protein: CSVAHGHNEQFF

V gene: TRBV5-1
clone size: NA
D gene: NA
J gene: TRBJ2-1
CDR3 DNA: TGCGCCAGCCGTGCAATCGGCCGCTCCTACAATGAGCAGTTCTTC
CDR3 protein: CASRAIGRSYNEQFF

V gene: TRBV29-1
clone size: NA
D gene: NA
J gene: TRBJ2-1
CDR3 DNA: TGCAGCGACCGATTCGGGGGTAATGAGCAGTTCTTC
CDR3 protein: CSDRFGGNEQFF

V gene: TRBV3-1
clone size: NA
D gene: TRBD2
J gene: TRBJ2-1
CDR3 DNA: TGTGCCAGCAGCCAAGAACTAGCGGGAGGAGATGATGAGCAGTTCTTC
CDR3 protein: CASSQELAGGDDEQFF